This TCR beta chain was profiled in a study of T cell changes during pregnancy in multiple sclerosis (dated by TCRdb to the late 2010s). About the study as a whole: Changes in the T cell repertoire over the course of pregnancy were examined in this study in women with multiple sclerosis.

Including the terminal cysteine and phenylalanine, the CDR3 comprises 14 residues. The read is trimmed to its CDR3 DNA, 42 bases read in frame from base 1. CDR1 and CDR2 (SGHVS, FQNEAQ) derive from the germline V gene. Germline trimming: 5 bases from V, 3 bases from J; junction bases outside gene matches: 4. Concerning this clone itself: What antigen it recognizes has not been identified. Base qualities are not at hand, and no much larger clone is one base apart.

Library preparation used the immunoSEQ multiplex PCR assay. This immuneACCESS table, as held by TCRdb, lists in-frame sequences with V and J called but not all clones. Of the missing ones, under half trace to an unresolved V gene in checked studies; the others have no known cause. Counted in this sample were around 21,000 clones; 70% to 90% of them appeared once. Around 21% of the sample belongs to the ten largest clones. Recombination joined TRBV7-8 with TRBJ2-3, and TRBD1 matches 8 of the central bases. The sequence was obtained from a female donor in good health, enrolled as a control in a pregnancy study. Sequenced material: CD8+ T cells from peripheral blood mononuclear cells, taken after pregnancy. CDR3 region: CASSPGGATDTQYF. DNA sequence: TGTGCCAGCAGCCCAGGGGGCGCGACAGATACGCAGTATTTT.